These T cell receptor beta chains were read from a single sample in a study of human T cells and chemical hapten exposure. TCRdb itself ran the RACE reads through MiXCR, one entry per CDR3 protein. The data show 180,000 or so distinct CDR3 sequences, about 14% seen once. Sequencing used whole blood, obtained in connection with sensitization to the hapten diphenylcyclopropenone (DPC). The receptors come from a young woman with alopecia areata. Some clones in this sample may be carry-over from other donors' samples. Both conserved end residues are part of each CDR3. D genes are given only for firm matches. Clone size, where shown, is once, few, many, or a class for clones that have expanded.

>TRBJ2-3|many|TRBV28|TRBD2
TGTGCCAGCAGTTCCCCTAGCGGGCCCAGCACAGATACGCAGTATTTT
CASSSPSGPSTDTQYF
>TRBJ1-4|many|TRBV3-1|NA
TGTGCCAGCAGCCAAGATCGAGGGGATTCAACTAATGAAAAACTGTTTTTT
CASSQDRGDSTNEKLFF
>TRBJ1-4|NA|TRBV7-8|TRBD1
TGTGCCAGCAGCTCCTCGACAGGGGGCTATGAAAAACTGTTTTTT
CASSSSTGGYEKLFF
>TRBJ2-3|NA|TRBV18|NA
TGTGCCAGCTCACCACCGTCAGGGTCACACACAGATACGCAGTATTTT
CASSPPSGSHTDTQYF
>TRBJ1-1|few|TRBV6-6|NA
TGTGCCAGCAGACCTCAGGGGAAGAACACTGAAGCTTTCTTT
CASRPQGKNTEAFF
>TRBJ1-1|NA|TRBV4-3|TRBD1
TGCGCCAGCAGCCAAGGGGACAGGGGGAGGTTGAACACTGAAGCTTTCTTT
CASSQGDRGRLNTEAFF
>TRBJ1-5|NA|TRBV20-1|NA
TGCAGTGCTACCGGAGATAGCAATCAGCCCCAGCATTTT
CSATGDSNQPQHF
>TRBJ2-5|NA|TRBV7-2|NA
TGTGCCAGCAGCATTGGAGGGCAGGAGACCCAGTACTTC
CASSIGGQETQYF
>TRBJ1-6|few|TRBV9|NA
TGTGCCAGCAGCGTAGGCGGACAGTATAATTCACCCCTCCACTTT
CASSVGGQYNSPLHF
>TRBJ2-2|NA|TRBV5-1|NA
TGCGCCAGCAGTCTTGGGACACTCGCGAACACCGGGGAGCTGTTTTTT
CASSLGTLANTGELFF
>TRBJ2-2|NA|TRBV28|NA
TGTGCCAGCAGTTCAGCCGGGACGGCCTTGGGGGAGCTGTTTTTT
CASSSAGTALGELFF
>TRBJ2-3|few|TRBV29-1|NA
TGCAGCGTTGAACGCGGGACAGCTAGCACAGATACGCAGTATTTT
CSVERGTASTDTQYF